The 4 T cell receptor beta chains in this list originate from one sample, sequenced in a study of identical twins. TCRdb fed the 5' RACE reads into MiXCR, producing one record per CDR3 protein. Here the sample spans 400,000 to 550,000 distinct CDR3 sequences, about 24% being singletons. This same sample was also taken into another study, of T cells expressing NK-cell markers.

The sequencing sample was made of CD4+ T cells sorted from blood. The receptors were gathered from a woman in her late teens or twenties in good health.

The CDR3 DNA is TGCAGTGCTAGACCGGGACTAGCGGGGTACAATGAGCAGTTCTTC. Amino acid sequence: CSARPGLAGYNEQFF. This sequence joins TRBV20-1 and TRBJ2-1, with 13 bases aligning to TRBD2. There are 15 residues in the CDR3. After removal of 2 bases from V and 4 bases from J, the junction contained 2 bases not matched to a gene. Germline values: CDR1 DFQATT, CDR2 SNEGSKA (reference sequence).

This clonotype was observed a few times. The chain couples TRBV20-1 to TRBJ2-1, with 12 bases matching TRBD2. This CDR3 contains 14 residues. CDR1 is DFQATT and CDR2 is SNEGSKA in the germline V gene (reference sequence). V was clipped by 5 bases and J by 7 bases; unmatched bases: 6. This CDR3 reads CSAVRLAGVNEQFF. The CDR3 DNA reads TGCAGTGCTGTCCGACTAGCGGGGGTGAATGAGCAGTTCTTC.

Ten or more counts support this clonotype. This chain uses TRBV5-1 with TRBJ2-1, with 9 bases aligning to TRBD2. CDR3 length: 16 amino acids. Looked up from germline, CDR1 is SGHRS and CDR2 is YFSETQ. V gave up 0 bases and J gave up 2 bases; unmatched junction bases: 3. The CDR3 DNA reads as TGCGCCAGCAGCTTGGCGGCGGGAGGGCCCTACAATGAGCAGTTCTTC. Its translation: CASSLAAGGPYNEQFF.

A remark on this clonotype: A junction boundary mismatches the germline segment, possibly from a read error. The chain uses TRBV12-3 or TRBV12-4 and TRBJ2-2; TRBD2 matches at 9 bases. The CDR3 spans 11 residues. The CDR3 coding sequence is TGTGCCAGCAGTTTTAGCGGGGGGCTGTTTTTT. This translates into CASSFSGGLFF.